Shown below are 5 T cell receptor beta chains from a single sample sequenced in a study of blood T cell repertoires in COVID-19. Clones were read by immunoSEQ multiplex PCR, and TCRdb kept only the in-frame ones, dropping some. The sample yields 250,000 or so clones, about 80% seen once. The sample was PBMCs or T cells enriched from blood (not recorded which). The receptors were gathered from a man in his 60s who had recovered from COVID-19.

The chain carries TRBV30 and TRBJ2-6; possible D gene TRBD1, 6 bases. The CDR3 is 14 amino acids. The germline CDR1 and CDR2 sequences are GTSNPN and SVGIG (reference sequence). The V end was cut by 3 bases, the J end by 2 bases, with 8 bases between. The CDR3 coding sequence is TGTGCCTGGAGCGCAGGGGCTGGGGCCAACGTCCTGACTTTC. It encodes CAWSAGAGANVLTF.

This rearrangement joins TRBV9 to TRBJ2-5; the match to TRBD2 covers 8 bases. Trimming took 0 bases from V and 5 from J; bases not matched to a gene: 3. The CDR3 extends over 14 amino acids. Germline CDR1 reads SGDLS; CDR2 reads YYNGEE. The CDR3 sequence is CASSVGSSGETQYF. CDR3 nucleotides: TGTGCCAGCAGCGTAGGATCTAGCGGGGAGACCCAGTACTTC.

This rearrangement joins TRBV24-1 to TRBJ2-3; 9 bases are a match to TRBD2. Germline CDR1 and CDR2: KGHDR and SFDVKD. The CDR3 totals 16 residues. Trimming took 3 bases from V and 0 from J; bases not matched to a gene: 3. The CDR3 sequence is CATSDVAGESTDTQYF. DNA of the CDR3: TGTGCCACCAGTGATGTAGCGGGGGAGAGCACAGATACGCAGTATTTT.

J is TRBJ2-7 and V is TRBV19; D is possibly TRBD1 (5 bases). Per the germline V gene, CDR1 is LNHDA and CDR2 is SQIVND (reference sequence). The V and J ends lost 1 base and 2 bases respectively, with 12 bases between them. There are 15 residues in the CDR3. The CDR3 reads CASSIGSGSAYEQYF. In DNA form, the CDR3 reads TGTGCCAGTAGTATAGGGTCAGGGTCAGCCTACGAGCAGTACTTC.

The chain is built from TRBV29-1 and TRBJ1-6; 7 bases agree with TRBD1. CDR1 SQVTM and CDR2 ANQGSEA come from the germline V gene. The junction had 15 bases not matched to a gene; V was cut back by 5 bases and J by 11 bases. The CDR3 length is 15 residues. The CDR3 reads CSVRTGAFQDAPLHF. CDR3 sequence (DNA): TGCAGCGTTAGGACAGGAGCCTTTCAGGACGCACCCCTCCACTTT. The full variable domain, rest sourced from reference TRBV29-1 and TRBJ1-6, is SAVISQKPSRDICQRGTSLTIQCQVDSQVTMMFWYRQQPGQSLTLIATANQGSEATYESGFVIDKFPISRPNLTFSTLTVSNMSPEDSSIYLCSVRTGAFQDAPLHFGNGTRLTVT.